This T cell receptor (beta chain) derives from a study of post-analysis software for immune sequencing data. General study findings and limits: Controls showed lower frequencies than patients for roughly 5 TRBV segments, and TRBV5-6, TRBV5-1 and TRBV20-1 were among these.

Germline CDR1 and CDR2: MNHNY and SVGAGI (reference sequence). The CDR3 consists of 11 residues. V was pared by 8 bases and J by 0 bases, with 2 bases between. Comments on this clonotype: Its antigen is unknown.

Presence of unique molecular identifiers characterized the TCR beta cDNA libraries. TCRdb reprocessed the PCR reads via MiXCR and lists one record per CDR3 protein. Among about 570,000 distinct CDR3 sequences listed, approximately 34% were seen once. The clonotype was recovered from a girl aged 2-17 years with multiple sclerosis. The chain recombines TRBV6-6 with TRBJ2-1; D is ambiguous. Sequencing was carried out using blood. This CDR3 is CASHSYNEQFF. CDR3 nucleotides: TGTGCCAGCCACTCCTACAATGAGCAGTTCTTC.